This T cell receptor beta chain comes out of a study of control samples from healthy donors and cancer patients. The method was immunoSEQ multiplex PCR; TCRdb's version includes in-frame clones alone and lacks a portion of them. The repertoire holds around 42,000 clones, with about 95% as singletons. Trimming stripped 0 bases from V and 8 bases from J, with 8 bases between. From germline, CDR1 is SGHNT and CDR2 YENEEA. CDR3 length: 13 residues. Sequenced: blood. This TCR came from a man aged 60-69 years in good health. The chain has TRBV11-3 and TRBJ1-5; D is uncertain. CDR3 protein: CASSLDQKEPQHF. DNA for the CDR3: TGTGCCAGCAGCTTAGATCAGAAGGAGCCCCAGCATTTT.